This TCR beta chain is from a study of CD8 T cells in ankylosing spondylitis. This clonotype came up once. The antigen is not known. Overall study results and limits: Disease-linked clones proved CD8+ and comparatively uncommon in peripheral blood. Past studies reported some motif variants in reactive arthritis synovial fluid and blood. In ankylosing spondylitis blood, a motif of roughly 8 highly homologous TCR beta variants appeared characteristic.

From the 5' RACE reads, TCRdb called clonotypes with MiXCR, one entry per CDR3 protein. The sample records 670,000 or so distinct CDR3 sequences, around 20% being singletons. Germline values: CDR1 SGHAT, CDR2 FQNNGV. The CDR3 loop spans 17 amino acids. With 1 base removed from V and 6 bases from J, the gap between germline ends came to 16 bases. Source material: blood, either unsorted or a sorted T cell fraction (not recorded which). The chain couples TRBV11-2 to TRBJ1-6, with D tentatively TRBD1 (6 bases). The clonotype comes from a male donor with ankylosing spondylitis. The CDR3 DNA reads as TGTGCCAGCAGCTTAGGGATCTGGGGGGCGCCTAATTCACCCCTCCACTTT. It translates to CASSLGIWGAPNSPLHF.